This T cell receptor beta chain emerged from a study of blood T cell repertoires in COVID-19 (dated by TCRdb to 2020 to 2021). For the study in its entirety: Collaborator samples came from the United States, Italy and Spain and covered acute and convalescent phases of COVID-19. The material from the prospective study consisted of cDNA or gDNA derived from T cells, B-cell-depleted T cells, or PBMCs. The dataset comprised deeply sampled blood TCRbeta repertoires from subjects exposed to, actively infected with, or recovered from COVID-19. The repertoires were released in a freely available public database intended as a resource for research on the immune response to SARS-CoV-2. Samples came from the ongoing ImmuneRACE study (first 160 participants) plus 1,254 subjects from 6 global collaborators. A de-identified subject ID, COVID-19 status, age in years and sex were almost always included in the sample metadata. Where available, HLA class I and class II types were obtained from metadata supplied by the sample provider rather than from assay-based typing.

V and J lose 5 bases and 5 bases, and a span of 16 bases separates them. Taken from cysteine to phenylalanine, the CDR3 has 14 residues. Kept here is only the CDR3 DNA, which spans 42 bases and is read in frame from base 1. Based on the germline V gene (reference sequence), the CDR1 and CDR2 sequences are MNHEY and SMNVEV. Turning to this clone: Its antigen remains unidentified. Base qualities are not at hand, and no much larger clone is one base apart.

Collaborating institutions collected whole blood in K2EDTA tubes following their own protocols. Collaborator samples were shipped for TCRbeta analysis as frozen whole blood, isolated PBMCs, or DNA extracted from either sample type. Overall results and qualifications from the work: How much clinical and demographic metadata was included differed by source and by participant, and the metadata was provided uncurated.

TCRbeta CDR3 regions were amplified from genomic DNA by means of the immunoSEQ Assay, a bias-controlled multiplex PCR. Per the source publication's procedure: The number of nucleated cells in each sample was estimated by amplification of reference gene primers within the assay. To quantify the absolute abundance of each unique TCRbeta CDR3 rearrangement, sequence reads were collapsed and filtered. Productive Simpson clonality was computed per sample as the square root of Simpson's diversity index over productive rearrangements. Not all clones reach the TCRdb copy of this immuneACCESS table, which keeps in-frame sequences only. Checked studies attribute under half of the gap to unresolved V genes and leave the rest unexplained. The DNA gave D and trimming, while V, J and clone size come from that table. The sample records 99,000 or so clones, 84% of which are singletons. Around a quarter of the sample rests with the top ten.

The sequence was obtained from a man aged 60-69 years with acute or convalescent COVID-19. The specimen was peripheral blood. The rearranged segments are TRBV27 and TRBJ2-7; TRBD1 is a possible D gene, resting on 6 matching bases. This receptor has the CDR3 CASSLGHPSNEQYF. The DNA reads as follows: TGTGCCAGCAGTCTGGGACACCCTTCCAACGAGCAGTACTTC.